Each of the 10 T cell receptor beta chains below was sequenced from the same sample in a study of T cells after yellow fever vaccination (dated by TCRdb to 2018 to 2020). The treatment or condition label corresponds to: live attenuated yellow fever vaccine strain. The library came from 5' RACE. Sequencing was performed on an Illumina HiSeq 2500. TCRdb passed the public sequencing reads through fastp at Q25 and MiXCR, retaining productive beta sequences. Each CDR3 protein appears once, grouped with its most common genes and DNA. The sample table contains 450,000 to 650,000 distinct CDR3 sequences; only one count was recorded for roughly 22% of them. Of the sample, around 17% is held by the ten largest clones. The material sequenced was PBMCs, taken about 20 days after the first yellow fever vaccination. The receptor source for this set is a man in his late teens or twenties who received the YFV17D yellow fever vaccine.

This clonotype was seen a few times. The chain is built from TRBV5-6 and TRBJ1-5; 10 nucleotides align to TRBD1. This CDR3 region has 15 residues. V trimming: 5 bases; J trimming: 5 bases; junction bases outside the gene matches: 7. Germline lookup yields CDR1 SGHDT and CDR2 YYEEEE. The chain's CDR3 is CASSSSGTGDQPQHF. The CDR3 nucleotides are TGTGCCAGCAGTTCTAGCGGGACAGGGGATCAGCCCCAGCATTTT.

The rearrangement joins TRBV5-1 to TRBJ2-7; D perhaps matches TRBD2 (5 bases). The CDR3 runs to 12 residues. Germline values: CDR1 SGHRS, CDR2 YFSETQ. The V gene lost 7 bases and the J gene lost 3 bases, with 11 bases spanning the gap. As DNA, the CDR3 is TGCGCCAGCGCATTACGGGGCTACGAGCAGTACTTC. Translation gives CASALRGYEQYF.

V and J are TRBV29-1 and TRBJ1-1, with 7 bases matching TRBD1. After removal of 4 bases from V and 1 base from J, the junction contained 0 bases not matched to a gene. This CDR3 contains 12 residues. Germline CDR1 SQVTM, CDR2 ANQGSEA. The CDR3 spells CSVAGGNTEAFF. The CDR3 DNA sequence: TGCAGCGTTGCAGGGGGGAACACTGAAGCTTTCTTT.

This chain uses TRBV6-1 with TRBJ2-7; no clear D. Germline assignment: CDR1 MNHNS and CDR2 SASEGT. This CDR3 is 12 amino acids long. V lost 6 bases to trimming and J lost 4 bases, with 10 bases between them. The CDR3 DNA is TGTGCCAGCAGACATACGGAATACGAGCAGTACTTC. Protein product: CASRHTEYEQYF.

The rearrangement links TRBV7-3 to TRBJ2-1; D is possibly TRBD1 (6 bases). This CDR3 is built from 12 residues. V shed 5 bases and J shed 9 bases, with 11 bases lying between them. Germline lookup yields CDR1 SGHTA and CDR2 FQGTGA. The CDR3 region has the DNA TGTGCCAGCAGCAACAGGGTCGGTGAGCAGTTCTTC. Its translation is CASSNRVGEQFF.

The chain links TRBV6-1 to TRBJ1-4, with a possible D match to TRBD1 (6 bases). Germline CDR1 is MNHNS and CDR2 is SASEGT. The V end was cut by 6 bases, the J end by 7 bases, with 15 bases between. The CDR3 runs 14 residues. CDR3 in DNA: TGTGCCAGCAGCCCCAGGGGAGATGGTGAAAAACTGTTTTTT. Translated: CASSPRGDGEKLFF.

The gene calls are TRBV18 and TRBJ2-6, with a possible D match to TRBD2 (5 bases). Between the trimmed V and J ends, which lost 0 bases and 2 bases, there was a span of 8 bases. Germline values: CDR1 KGHSH, CDR2 LQKENI. The CDR3 totals 16 residues. DNA for the CDR3: TGTGCCAGCTCACCACCGTTCGGGACTGGGGCCAACGTCCTGACTTTC. As protein: CASSPPFGTGANVLTF.

The genes are TRBV7-9 and TRBJ1-6; 8 bases map to TRBD1. The CDR3 has 17 residues. CDR1 and CDR2 from the germline V gene are SEHNR and FQNEAQ (reference sequence). V lost 2 bases to trimming and J lost 3 bases; unmatched junction nucleotides: 6. CDR3 sequence reads: CASSLYGTGNYNSPLHF. The CDR3 bases are TGTGCCAGCAGCTTATACGGGACAGGCAACTATAATTCACCCCTCCACTTT. The full variable domain, with the rest looked up from reference TRBV7-9 and TRBJ1-6, is DTGVSQNPRHKITKRGQNVTFRCDPISEHNRLYWYRQTLGQGPEFLTYFQNEAQLEKSRLLSDRFSAERPKGSFSTLEIQRTEQGDSAMYLCASSLYGTGNYNSPLHFGNGTRLTVT.

This clonotype was detected ten times or more. The chain joins TRBV20-1 to TRBJ2-2, with 11 bases lining up with TRBD2. Per germline, CDR1 DFQATT and CDR2 SNEGSKA (reference sequence). The CDR3 totals 14 residues. The DNA for the CDR3 is TGCAAACACCGACTAGCGGGAAACACCGGGGAGCTGTTTTTT. The encoded protein is CKHRLAGNTGELFF.

This clonotype has a handful of counts. This CDR3 reads CASSPGQGGYEQYV. The CDR3 DNA follows: TGTGCCAGCAGTCCGGGACAGGGGGGGTACGAGCAGTACGTC. The J gene is TRBJ2-7, the V gene TRBV6-1; 11 positions agree with TRBD1. The CDR3 contains 14 residues. The trim removed 5 bases at V and 4 bases at J, leaving 4 bases unmatched. CDR1 and CDR2 (germline): MNHNS, SASEGT.